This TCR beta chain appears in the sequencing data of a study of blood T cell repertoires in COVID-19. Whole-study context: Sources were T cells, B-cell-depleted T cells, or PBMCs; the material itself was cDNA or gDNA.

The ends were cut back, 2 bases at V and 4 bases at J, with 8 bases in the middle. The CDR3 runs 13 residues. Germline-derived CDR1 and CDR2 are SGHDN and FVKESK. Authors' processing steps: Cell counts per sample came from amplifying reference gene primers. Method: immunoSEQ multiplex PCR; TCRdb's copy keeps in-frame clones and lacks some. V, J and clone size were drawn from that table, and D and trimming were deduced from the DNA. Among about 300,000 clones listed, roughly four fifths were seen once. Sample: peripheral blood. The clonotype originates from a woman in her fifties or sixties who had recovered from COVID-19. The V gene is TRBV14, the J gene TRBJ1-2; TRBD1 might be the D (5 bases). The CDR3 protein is CASSQPQGYGYTF. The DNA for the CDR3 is TGTGCCAGCAGCCAACCCCAGGGCTATGGCTACACCTTC. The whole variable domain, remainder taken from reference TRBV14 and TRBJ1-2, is EAGVTQFPSHSVIEKGQTVTLRCDPISGHDNLYWYRRVMGKEIKFLLHFVKESKQDESGMPNNRFLAERTGGTYSTLKVQPAELEDSGVYFCASSQPQGYGYTFGSGTRLTVV.